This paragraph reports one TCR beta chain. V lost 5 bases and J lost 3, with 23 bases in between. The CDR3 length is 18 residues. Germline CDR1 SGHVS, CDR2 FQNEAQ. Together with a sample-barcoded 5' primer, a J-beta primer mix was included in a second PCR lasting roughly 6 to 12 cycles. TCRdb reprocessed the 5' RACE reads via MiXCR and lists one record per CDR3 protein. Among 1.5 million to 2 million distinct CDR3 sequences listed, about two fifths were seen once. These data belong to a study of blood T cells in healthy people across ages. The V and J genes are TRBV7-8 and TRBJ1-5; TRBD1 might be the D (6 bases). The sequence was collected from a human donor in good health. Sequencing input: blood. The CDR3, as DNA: TGTGCCAGCAGCATAAGCAGGAGGGTCGGGGGCTTCAATCAGCCCCAGCATTTT. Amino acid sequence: CASSISRRVGGFNQPQHF.